This passage covers 32 T cell receptor beta chains from one sample sequenced in a study of cytomegalovirus exposure and HLA in healthy donors. Both 60 Vbeta primers and 13 Jbeta primers went into the PCR. Clones were sequenced by immunoSEQ multiplex PCR, and TCRdb holds only the in-frame ones, with some missing. The sample lists about 14,000 clones, about 60% seen once, with approximately 19% in the top ten. The specimen was PBMCs. These TCRs come from a woman in her forties or fifties in good health and CMV-seropositive.

The chain combines TRBV10-3 with TRBJ1-1; D uncertain. V dropped 5 bases and J dropped 2 bases, with 9 bases sitting between them. In germline, CDR1 is ENHRY, CDR2 SYGVKD. This CDR3 region has 13 residues. The chain's CDR3 is CAISLQVNTEAFF. CDR3 nucleotides: TGTGCCATCAGTCTTCAGGTTAACACTGAAGCTTTCTTT.

This clone has a single count. This chain uses TRBV27 with TRBJ1-5, with D hard to call. The germline V and J ends were trimmed by 3 bases and 9 bases, with 12 bases remaining between them. Germline CDR1 reads MNHEY; CDR2 reads SMNVEV (reference sequence). This CDR3 is built from 13 residues. In nucleotides, the CDR3 is TGTGCCAGCAGTTTGCCCGGGAGCCCGCCCCAGCATTTT. It specifies CASSLPGSPPQHF.

The gene calls are TRBV4-2 and TRBJ1-1, with 12 bases identical to TRBD1. The germline V gene has CDR1 LGHNA and CDR2 YNFKEQ. J was trimmed by 4 bases and V by 3 bases; bases with no gene match: 12. The CDR3 has 18 amino acids. CDR3 nucleotides: TGTGCCAGCAGCCATCCCGCCGGGACAGGGGGCCTAGGCACTGAAGCTTTCTTT. Protein: CASSHPAGTGGLGTEAFF.

V is TRBV5-4 and J is TRBJ2-3; TRBD1 aligns across 8 bases. V was pared by 2 bases and J by 2 bases, with 4 bases of the junction left unmatched. This CDR3 contains 15 residues. CDR1 and CDR2 from the germline V gene are SGHNT and YYREEE (reference sequence). The CDR3 DNA reads TGTGCCAGCAGCTTCCCGGACAGGGTCACAGATACGCAGTATTTT. It encodes CASSFPDRVTDTQYF.

This clone was detected a few times. This chain uses TRBV28 with TRBJ2-7; TRBD2 matches at 7 bases. The CDR3 is 15 residues long. The junction had 5 bases not matched to a gene; V was cut back by 2 bases and J by 1 base. Germline V CDR1 and CDR2: MDHEN, SYDVKM. Here the CDR3 reads CASSLREDGSYEQYF. For the CDR3, the DNA is TGTGCCAGCAGTTTACGGGAGGACGGATCCTACGAGCAGTACTTC.

J is TRBJ2-7 and V is TRBV4-3; a weak D match, TRBD2 (6 bases). The V end lost 0 bases, the J end lost 0 bases, and 12 bases lay between the germline ends. Germline V gene sequence: CDR1 LGHNA, CDR2 YSLEER. The CDR3 consists of 16 residues. CDR3 nucleotide sequence: TGCGCCAGCAGCCAAGATAGCGGCGCTGCCTCCTACGAGCAGTACTTC. Translated, it gives CASSQDSGAASYEQYF.

The chain employs TRBV11-2 and TRBJ2-7; no clear D gene. Per germline, CDR1 SGHAT and CDR2 FQNNGV. CDR3 length: 11 amino acids. Between the trimmed V and J ends, which lost 5 bases and 2 bases, there was a span of 4 bases. This CDR3 reads CASSLTYEQYF. The CDR3 nucleotides read TGTGCCAGCAGCCTAACCTACGAGCAGTACTTC. Using reference TRBV11-2 and TRBJ2-7 for the parts outside the CDR3, the full variable domain is EAGVAQSPRYKIIEKRQSVAFWCNPISGHATLYWYQQILGQGPKLLIQFQNNGVVDDSQLPKDRFSAERLKGVDSTLKIQPAKLEDSAVYLCASSLTYEQYFGPGTRLTVT.

The chain carries TRBV6-5 and TRBJ1-2; 11 nucleotides match TRBD1. Germline assignment: CDR1 MNHEY and CDR2 SVGAGI. V lost 6 bases to trimming and J lost 5 bases; unmatched junction nucleotides: 8. The CDR3 is 15 residues long. The CDR3 coding sequence is TGTGCCAGCAGCCGCCCTGGGACAGGGGGTTATGGCTACACCTTC. It yields the protein CASSRPGTGGYGYTF.

The chain has TRBV14 and TRBJ1-2; 11 bases agree with TRBD1. With 3 bases clipped from V and 12 bases from J, the junction kept 12 bases outside the gene matches. CDR1 and CDR2 (germline): SGHDN, FVKESK. There are 15 residues in the CDR3. In DNA form, the CDR3 reads TGTGCCAGCAGCCAGGTCGACCGGGACAGGGGGTCCCACACCTTC. This codes for CASSQVDRDRGSHTF.

CDR3 DNA sequence: TGTGCCAGCAGCCGGGACTTCTTATTTTCCTACGAGCAGTACTTC. Residues: CASSRDFLFSYEQYF. The rearrangement links TRBV7-8 to TRBJ2-7, with a possible D match to TRBD2 (6 bases). Germline assignment: CDR1 SGHVS and CDR2 FQNEAQ. V was shortened by 5 bases and J by 1 base, with 15 bases between the two germline ends. The CDR3 consists of 15 residues.

The rearrangement uses TRBV7-2 and TRBJ2-7; unclear D gene. V lost 3 bases to trimming and J lost 8 bases, with 8 bases between them. CDR3 size: 11 residues. The germline V gene encodes CDR1 SGHTA and CDR2 FQGNSA. The CDR3 protein is CASSLLVQQYF. CDR3 sequence (DNA): TGTGCCAGCAGCTTGCTAGTACAGCAGTACTTC.

CDR3 amino acids: CASSGQGVDEQYF. The CDR3 bases are TGTGCCAGCTCGGGACAGGGGGTCGACGAGCAGTACTTC. This chain connects TRBV28 to TRBJ2-7; 11 nucleotides agree with TRBD1. Germline assignment: CDR1 MDHEN and CDR2 SYDVKM. V was clipped by 8 bases and J by 5 bases; unmatched bases: 5. CDR3 length: 13 amino acids.

The rearrangement uses TRBV27 and TRBJ2-3; D is undetermined. This CDR3 is 12 amino acids long. V was shortened by 6 bases and J by 11 bases, with 15 bases between the two germline ends. The germline CDR1 and CDR2 sequences are MNHEY and SMNVEV (reference sequence). For the CDR3, the DNA is TGTGCCAGCAGCAACCGGTTCACTGGGCAGTATTTT. This translates into CASSNRFTGQYF.

The chain carries TRBV29-1 and TRBJ1-1; 7 bases align to TRBD1. The V and J ends lost 1 base and 10 bases, in that order; junction bases with no gene match: 6. Germline V lookup: CDR1 SQVTM, CDR2 ANQGSEA. CDR3 size: 12 residues. The CDR3 sequence: CSVEAGGVSAFF. The CDR3 coding sequence is TGCAGCGTTGAAGCAGGGGGTGTTTCAGCTTTCTTT.

The chain carries TRBV6-5 and TRBJ1-5; 7 bases line up with TRBD1. This CDR3 spans 14 amino acids. Germline V CDR1 and CDR2: MNHEY, SVGAGI. V shed 4 bases and J 6 bases; nucleotides not matched to a gene: 6. CDR3 DNA sequence: TGTGCCAGCAGTTCAGGGGGAATAGGTCAGCCCCAGCATTTT. It specifies CASSSGGIGQPQHF.

Sample share makes this clone hyperexpanded (1% or more). This chain joins TRBV6-1 and TRBJ1-5; 7 bases fit TRBD1. CDR1 and CDR2 (germline): MNHNS, SASEGT. The CDR3 is 15 residues long. Losses at the gene ends were 10 bases for V and 5 bases for J; bases not matched to a gene: 14. CDR3 sequence: CATALRQGRDQPQHF. CDR3 sequence (DNA): TGTGCCACCGCACTTAGACAGGGAAGGGATCAGCCCCAGCATTTT.

This clone was found a few times. The chain uses TRBV6-5 and TRBJ1-1; a possible D gene is TRBD1 (5 bases). The CDR3 contains 13 residues. Germline CDR1 reads MNHEY; CDR2 reads SVGAGI. Trimming took 5 bases from V and 0 from J, leaving 7 bases between them. CDR3 DNA sequence: TGTGCCAGCAGTGGCAGGGTGAACACTGAAGCTTTCTTT. Its protein product is CASSGRVNTEAFF.

The chain recombines TRBV30 with TRBJ2-4, with D possibly being TRBD2 (5 bases). The V and J ends lost 6 bases and 3 bases respectively, with 12 bases between them. Germline V CDR1 and CDR2: GTSNPN, SVGIG (reference sequence). CDR3 length: 13 amino acids. CDR3 residues: CACLSEDKNIQYF. In nucleotides, the CDR3 is TGTGCCTGTCTTAGCGAAGACAAAAACATTCAGTACTTC.

This clone has more than one count but fewer than ten. The V gene is TRBV28, the J gene TRBJ2-1, with a tentative D call TRBD2 (5 bases). Trimming left V 7 bases short and J 4 bases short, with 11 bases between. There are 13 residues in the CDR3. The germline V gene has CDR1 MDHEN and CDR2 SYDVKM. The DNA of the CDR3 is TGTGCCAGCACCTTGGGAGCATACAATGAGCAGTTCTTC. Its translation is CASTLGAYNEQFF.

The chain uses TRBV6-1 and TRBJ1-1; D possibly corresponds to TRBD1 (6 bases). Trimming shortened V by 6 bases and J by 11 bases, and 22 bases separated the two germline ends. CDR1 is MNHNS and CDR2 is SASEGT in the germline V gene. The CDR3 covers 14 residues. The DNA of the CDR3 is TGTGCCAGCAGAGACCATGGGACACCCAAGGGGGCTTTCTTT. It yields the protein CASRDHGTPKGAFF.

The V call is TRBV11-2, the J call TRBJ2-7, with D possibly TRBD2 on 6 matching bases. Looked up from germline, CDR1 is SGHAT and CDR2 is FQNNGV. The CDR3 covers 14 residues. The V and J ends lost 5 bases and 3 bases respectively, with 14 bases between them. The CDR3 DNA is TGTGCCAGCAGCGCAACCGGGACTTACTACGAGCAGTACTTC. Encoded protein: CASSATGTYYEQYF.

The chain uses TRBV15 and TRBJ2-7; D is possibly TRBD1 (5 bases). Germline CDR1 is LNHNV and CDR2 is YYDKDF (reference sequence). The CDR3 runs to 12 residues. Trimming stripped 1 base from V and 7 bases from J, with 8 bases between. In DNA form, the CDR3 reads TGTGCCACCAGCAGAGGGGGCGGAGAGCAGTACTTC. Protein: CATSRGGGEQYF.

The chain recombines TRBV7-2 with TRBJ2-4; the match to TRBD2 covers 7 bases. Germline V CDR1 and CDR2: SGHTA, FQGNSA. This CDR3 is built from 12 residues. J lost 8 bases, V lost 4 bases, and 2 bases had no gene match. CDR3 amino acids: CASSSGRDIQYF. CDR3 DNA: TGTGCCAGCAGCTCGGGGAGGGACATTCAGTACTTC.

The chain recombines TRBV21-1 with TRBJ2-7; the table's D gene call, TRBD2, was not cross checked with the DNA. TRBV21-1 is noted as a pseudogene. The CDR3 extends over 16 amino acids. CDR3 sequence reads: CASSKCLPGVQYEQYF. The CDR3 nucleotides are TGTGCCAGCAGCAAATGTCTTCCGGGAGTACAATACGAGCAGTACTTC.

V is TRBV11-3 and J is TRBJ2-3; D is undetermined. Trimming cost V 3 bases and J 1 base, with 5 bases left between them. The germline V gene encodes CDR1 SGHNT and CDR2 YENEEA. The CDR3 consists of 13 residues. The CDR3, as DNA: TGTGCCAGCAGCTTTCGGGGCACAGATACGCAGTATTTT. Protein product: CASSFRGTDTQYF.

The chain links TRBV30 to TRBJ2-1, with 7 bases aligning to TRBD1. This CDR3 is built from 14 residues. V gave up 3 bases and J gave up 2 bases; unmatched junction bases: 4. The germline gives CDR1 GTSNPN, CDR2 SVGIG (reference sequence). This CDR3 is CAWRPGTAYNEQFF. The CDR3 DNA sequence: TGTGCCTGGAGACCCGGGACAGCCTACAATGAGCAGTTCTTC.

The DNA of the CDR3 is TGTGCCAGCACCCTGCCCGTGGCGGATGGCTACACCTTC. Translation: CASTLPVADGYTF. The rearrangement joins TRBV6-6 to TRBJ1-2; unclear D gene. This CDR3 is built from 13 residues. Deletions cut 7 bases from V and 6 bases from J, with 15 bases between. The V gene's germline CDR1 is MNHNY and CDR2 SVGAGI (reference sequence).

The chain has TRBV30 and TRBJ1-5; D unclear. Germline V CDR1 and CDR2: GTSNPN, SVGIG (reference sequence). V lost 0 bases and J 9 bases, leaving 9 bases between the germline ends. The CDR3 is made up of 12 amino acids. CDR3 amino acids: CAWSVPRGPQHF. For the CDR3, the DNA is TGTGCCTGGAGTGTTCCACGGGGGCCCCAGCATTTT. The entire variable domain, with the rest obtained from reference TRBV30 and TRBJ1-5, is as follows: SQTIHQWPATLVQPVGSPLSLECTVEGTSNPNLYWYRQAAGRGLQLLFYSVGIGQISSEVPQNLSASRPQDRQFILSSKKLLLSDSGFYLCAWSVPRGPQHFGDGTRLSIL.

J is TRBJ1-5 and V is TRBV28; 7 nucleotides line up with TRBD1. Looked up from germline, CDR1 is MDHEN and CDR2 is SYDVKM. The length of the CDR3 is 13 residues. The J segment lost 8 bases and the V segment lost 4 bases, leaving 5 bases of the junction unmatched. CDR3 DNA: TGTGCCAGCAGTTCAGACAGGGTGGAGCCCCAGCATTTT. Residues: CASSSDRVEPQHF.

The gene calls are TRBV30 and TRBJ1-1; TRBD1 agrees at 9 bases. CDR3 length: 12 residues. The V segment lost 8 bases and the J segment 5 bases; nucleotides outside the gene matches: 6. The germline V gene encodes CDR1 GTSNPN and CDR2 SVGIG (reference sequence). The CDR3 loop is CAGGQGRTEAFF. Written as DNA, the CDR3 is TGTGCCGGGGGACAGGGAAGAACTGAAGCTTTCTTT.

The V gene is TRBV29-1, the J gene TRBJ2-3; perhaps TRBD1 as D (5 bases). Germline V gene sequence: CDR1 SQVTM, CDR2 ANQGSEA. There are 13 residues in the CDR3. Deletions cut 2 bases from V and 6 bases from J, with 12 bases between. This chain's CDR3 is CSVESGLRDTQYF. The CDR3 DNA reads TGCAGCGTTGAATCAGGGCTTAGGGATACGCAGTATTTT.

The chain is built from TRBV13 and TRBJ1-1; no firm D call. Per germline, CDR1 PRHDT and CDR2 FYEKMQ (reference sequence). This CDR3 is 13 amino acids long. Trimming took 4 bases from V and 0 from J, leaving 6 bases between them. The CDR3 sequence: CASSYRLNTEAFF. The CDR3, as DNA: TGTGCCAGCAGCTACAGATTGAACACTGAAGCTTTCTTT.